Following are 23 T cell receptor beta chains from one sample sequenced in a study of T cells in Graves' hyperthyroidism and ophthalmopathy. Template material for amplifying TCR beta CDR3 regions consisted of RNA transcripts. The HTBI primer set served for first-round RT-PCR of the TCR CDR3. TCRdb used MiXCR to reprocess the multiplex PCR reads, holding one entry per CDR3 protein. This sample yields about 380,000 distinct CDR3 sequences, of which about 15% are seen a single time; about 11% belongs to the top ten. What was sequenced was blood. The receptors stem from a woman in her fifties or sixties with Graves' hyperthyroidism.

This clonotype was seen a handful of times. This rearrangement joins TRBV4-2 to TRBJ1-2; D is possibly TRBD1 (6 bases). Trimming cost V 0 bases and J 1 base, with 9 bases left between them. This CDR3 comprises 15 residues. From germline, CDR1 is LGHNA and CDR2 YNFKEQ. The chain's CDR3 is CASSQDRQVNYGYTF. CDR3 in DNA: TGTGCCAGCAGCCAAGATCGACAGGTTAACTATGGCTACACCTTC.

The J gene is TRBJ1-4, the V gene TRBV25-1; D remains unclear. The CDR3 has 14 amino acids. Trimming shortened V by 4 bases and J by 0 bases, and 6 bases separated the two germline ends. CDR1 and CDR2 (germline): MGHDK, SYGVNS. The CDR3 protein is CASSVSATNEKLFF. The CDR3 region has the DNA TGTGCCAGCAGTGTGTCCGCAACTAATGAAAAACTGTTTTTT.

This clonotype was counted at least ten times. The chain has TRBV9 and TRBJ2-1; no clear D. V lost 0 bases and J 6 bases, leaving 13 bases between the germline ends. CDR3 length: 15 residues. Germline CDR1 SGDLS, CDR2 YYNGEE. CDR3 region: CASSVGQAFANEQFF. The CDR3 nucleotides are TGTGCCAGCAGCGTAGGGCAGGCCTTCGCCAATGAGCAGTTCTTC.

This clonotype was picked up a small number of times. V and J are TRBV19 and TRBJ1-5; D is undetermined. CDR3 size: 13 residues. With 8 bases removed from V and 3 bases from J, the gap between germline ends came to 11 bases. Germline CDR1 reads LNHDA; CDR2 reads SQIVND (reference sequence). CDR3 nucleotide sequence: TGTGCCAGTGAGGGTTCATACAATCAGCCCCAGCATTTT. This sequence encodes CASEGSYNQPQHF.

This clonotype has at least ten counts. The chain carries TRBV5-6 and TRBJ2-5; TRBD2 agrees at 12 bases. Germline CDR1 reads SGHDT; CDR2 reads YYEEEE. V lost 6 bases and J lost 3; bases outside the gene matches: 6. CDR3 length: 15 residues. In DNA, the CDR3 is TGTGCCAGCACGACACTAGCGGGAGGTAAAGAGACCCAGTACTTC. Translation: CASTTLAGGKETQYF.

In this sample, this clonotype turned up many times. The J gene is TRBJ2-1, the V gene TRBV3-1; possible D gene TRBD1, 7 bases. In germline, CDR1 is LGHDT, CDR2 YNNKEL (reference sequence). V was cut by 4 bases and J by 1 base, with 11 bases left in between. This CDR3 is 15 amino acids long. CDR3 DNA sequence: TGTGCCAGCAGCCGCGGGACAGAGTCCTACAATGAGCAGTTCTTC. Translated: CASSRGTESYNEQFF.

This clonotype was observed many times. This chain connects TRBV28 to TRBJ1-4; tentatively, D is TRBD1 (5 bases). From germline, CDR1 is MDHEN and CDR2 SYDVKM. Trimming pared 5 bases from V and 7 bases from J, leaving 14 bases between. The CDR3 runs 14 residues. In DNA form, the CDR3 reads TGTGCCAGCAGTGGCGGGCAGGGTCTTGAAAAACTGTTTTTT. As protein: CASSGGQGLEKLFF.

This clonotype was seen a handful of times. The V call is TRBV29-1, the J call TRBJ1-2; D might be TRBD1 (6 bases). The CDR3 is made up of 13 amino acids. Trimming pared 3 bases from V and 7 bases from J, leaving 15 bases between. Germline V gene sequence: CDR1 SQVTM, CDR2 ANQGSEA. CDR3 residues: CSVEGAPRSGYTF. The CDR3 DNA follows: TGCAGCGTTGAGGGGGCCCCGAGGTCTGGCTACACCTTC.

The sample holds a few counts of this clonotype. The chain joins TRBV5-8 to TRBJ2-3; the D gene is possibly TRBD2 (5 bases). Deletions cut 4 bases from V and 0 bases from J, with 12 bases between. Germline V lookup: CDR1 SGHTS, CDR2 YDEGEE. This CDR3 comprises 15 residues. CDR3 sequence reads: CASSADSTSTDTQYF. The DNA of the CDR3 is TGTGCCAGCAGCGCGGACTCTACTAGCACAGATACGCAGTATTTT.

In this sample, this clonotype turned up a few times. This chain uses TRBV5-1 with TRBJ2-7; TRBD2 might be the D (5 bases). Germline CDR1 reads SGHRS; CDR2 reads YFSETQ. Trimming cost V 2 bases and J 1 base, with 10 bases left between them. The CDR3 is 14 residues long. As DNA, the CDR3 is TGCGCCAGCAGCTTAGGAGGTGATTCCTACGAGCAGTACTTC. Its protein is CASSLGGDSYEQYF. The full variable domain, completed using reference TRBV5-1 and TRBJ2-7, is KAGVTQTPRYLIKTRGQQVTLSCSPISGHRSVSWYQQTPGQGLQFLFEYFSETQRNKGNFPGRFSGRQFSNSRSEMNVSTLELGDSALYLCASSLGGDSYEQYFGPGTRLTVT.

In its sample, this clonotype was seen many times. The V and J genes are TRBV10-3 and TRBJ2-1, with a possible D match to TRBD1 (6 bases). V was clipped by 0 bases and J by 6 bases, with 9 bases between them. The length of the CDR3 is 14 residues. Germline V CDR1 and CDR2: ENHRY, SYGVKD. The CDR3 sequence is CAISESQGSNEQFF. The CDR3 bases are TGTGCCATCAGTGAGTCCCAGGGGAGCAATGAGCAGTTCTTC.

This CDR3 is CASSERVGGEYGYTF. The CDR3 DNA reads TGTGCCAGCAGTGAACGTGTAGGGGGCGAGTATGGCTACACCTTC. The chain joins TRBV6-1 to TRBJ1-2; 7 bases align to TRBD1. V dropped 2 bases and J dropped 5; count of bases not matched to a gene: 8. The CDR3 runs 15 residues. The germline V gene has CDR1 MNHNS and CDR2 SASEGT.

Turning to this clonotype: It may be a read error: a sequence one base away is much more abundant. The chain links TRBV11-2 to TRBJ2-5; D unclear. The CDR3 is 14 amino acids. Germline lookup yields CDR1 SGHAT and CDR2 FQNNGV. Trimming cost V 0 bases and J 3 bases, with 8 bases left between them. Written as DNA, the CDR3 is TGTGCCAGCAGCTTAGATCGACGAAAAGAGACCCAGTACTTC. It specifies CASSLDRRKETQYF.

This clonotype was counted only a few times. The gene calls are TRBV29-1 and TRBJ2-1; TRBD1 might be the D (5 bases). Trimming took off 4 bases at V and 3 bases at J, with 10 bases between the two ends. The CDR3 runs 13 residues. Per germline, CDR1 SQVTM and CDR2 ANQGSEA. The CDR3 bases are TGCAGCGTTGTAACAGGAAACTACAATGAGCAGTTCTTC. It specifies CSVVTGNYNEQFF.

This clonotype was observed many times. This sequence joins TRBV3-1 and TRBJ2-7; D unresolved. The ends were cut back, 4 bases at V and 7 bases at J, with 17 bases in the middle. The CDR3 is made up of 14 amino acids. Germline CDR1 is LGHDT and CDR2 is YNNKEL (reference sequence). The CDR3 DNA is TGTGCCAGCAGCCCCTCCCTCGGGTCTGGAGAGCAGTACTTC. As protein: CASSPSLGSGEQYF.

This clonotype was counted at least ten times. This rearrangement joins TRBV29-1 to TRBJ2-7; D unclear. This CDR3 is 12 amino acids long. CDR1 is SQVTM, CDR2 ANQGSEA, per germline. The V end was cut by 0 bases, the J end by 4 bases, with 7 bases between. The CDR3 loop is CSVEDLGYEQYF. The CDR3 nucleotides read TGCAGCGTTGAAGATCTTGGTTACGAGCAGTACTTC.

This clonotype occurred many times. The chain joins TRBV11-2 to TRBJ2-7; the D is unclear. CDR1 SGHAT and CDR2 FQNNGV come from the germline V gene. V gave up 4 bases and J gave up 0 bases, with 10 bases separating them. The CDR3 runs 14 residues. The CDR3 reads CASSYPGHSYEQYF. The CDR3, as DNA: TGTGCCAGCAGCTACCCGGGCCACTCCTACGAGCAGTACTTC.

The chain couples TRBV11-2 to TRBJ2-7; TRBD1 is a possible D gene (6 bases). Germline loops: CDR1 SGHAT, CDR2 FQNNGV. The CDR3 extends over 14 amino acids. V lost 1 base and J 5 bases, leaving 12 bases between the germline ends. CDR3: CASSLAGHYNEQYF. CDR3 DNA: TGTGCCAGCAGCTTAGCGGGACACTACAACGAGCAGTACTTC.

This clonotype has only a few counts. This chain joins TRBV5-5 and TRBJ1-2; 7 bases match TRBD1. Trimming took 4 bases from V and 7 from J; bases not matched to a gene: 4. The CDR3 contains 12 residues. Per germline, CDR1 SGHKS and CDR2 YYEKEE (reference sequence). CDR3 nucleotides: TGTGCCAGCAGCATAAACAGGGGTGGCTACACCTTC. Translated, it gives CASSINRGGYTF. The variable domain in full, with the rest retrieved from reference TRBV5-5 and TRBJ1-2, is DAGVTQSPTHLIKTRGQQVTLRCSPISGHKSVSWYQQVLGQGPQFIFQYYEKEERGRGNFPDRFSARQFPNYSSELNVNALLLGDSALYLCASSINRGGYTFGSGTRLTVV.

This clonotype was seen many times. The CDR3 spells CASSPGRDGYGYTF. The CDR3 DNA reads TGTGCCAGCTCACCTGGGAGAGATGGGTATGGCTACACCTTC. V and J are TRBV18 and TRBJ1-2, with D hard to call. The CDR3 consists of 14 residues. Trimming shortened V by 3 bases and J by 5 bases, and 13 bases separated the two germline ends. Germline CDR1 and CDR2: KGHSH and LQKENI.

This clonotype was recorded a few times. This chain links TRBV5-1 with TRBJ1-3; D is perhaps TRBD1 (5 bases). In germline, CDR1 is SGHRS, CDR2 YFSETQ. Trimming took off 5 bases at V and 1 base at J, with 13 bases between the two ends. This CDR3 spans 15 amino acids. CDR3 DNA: TGCGCCAGCAGACCAGAAGGGGCGTCTGGAAACACCATATATTTT. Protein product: CASRPEGASGNTIYF. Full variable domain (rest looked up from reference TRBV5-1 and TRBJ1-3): KAGVTQTPRYLIKTRGQQVTLSCSPISGHRSVSWYQQTPGQGLQFLFEYFSETQRNKGNFPGRFSGRQFSNSRSEMNVSTLELGDSALYLCASRPEGASGNTIYFGEGSWLTVV.

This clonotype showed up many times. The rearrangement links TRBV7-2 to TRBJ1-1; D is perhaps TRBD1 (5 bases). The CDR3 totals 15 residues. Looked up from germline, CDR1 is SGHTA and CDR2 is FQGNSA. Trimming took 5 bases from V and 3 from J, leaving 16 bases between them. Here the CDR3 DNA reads TGTGCCAGCAGCACGCTGGGACTCCGTGACACTGAAGCTTTCTTT. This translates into CASSTLGLRDTEAFF. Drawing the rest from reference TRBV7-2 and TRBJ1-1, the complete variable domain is GAGVSQSPSNKVTEKGKDVELRCDPISGHTALYWYRQSLGQGLEFLIYFQGNSAPDKSGLPSDRFSAERTGGSVSTLTIQRTQQEDSAVYLCASSTLGLRDTEAFFGQGTRLTVV.

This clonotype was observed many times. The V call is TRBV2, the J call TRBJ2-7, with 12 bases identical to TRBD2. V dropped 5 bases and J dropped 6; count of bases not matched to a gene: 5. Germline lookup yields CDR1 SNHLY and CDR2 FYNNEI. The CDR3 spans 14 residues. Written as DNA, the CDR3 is TGTGCCAGCAGTTGGACTAGCGGGGAGAGCGAGCAGTACTTC. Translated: CASSWTSGESEQYF. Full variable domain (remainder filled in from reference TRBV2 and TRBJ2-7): EPEVTQTPSHQVTQMGQEVILRCVPISNHLYFYWYRQILGQKVEFLVSFYNNEISEKSEIFDDQFSVERPDGSNFTLKIRSTKLEDSAMYFCASSWTSGESEQYFGPGTRLTVT.